The text below deals with one TCR beta chain. Other DNA sequences in the same sample also yield this CDR3. This sample was included in a study of blood T cell repertoires in COVID-19. Study-level information: In each case, the material was cDNA or gDNA derived from T cells, B-cell-depleted T cells, or PBMCs.

TCRdb's table, derived via immunoSEQ multiplex PCR, lists solely in-frame clones and lacks some. Of 200,000 to 250,000 clones listed, 70% to 90% are singletons. Per germline, CDR1 SNHLY and CDR2 FYNNEI. The length of the CDR3 is 13 residues. After removal of 7 bases from V and 3 bases from J, the junction contained 5 bases not matched to a gene. Clinical history as reported by participants underpinned cohort assignment. The source of this sequence is a man younger than 40 who had recovered from COVID-19. J is TRBJ1-1 and V is TRBV2, with TRBD1 matching 7 bases. The sample consisted of PBMCs or T cells enriched from blood (not recorded which). The CDR3 region has the DNA TGTGCCAGCAAGAGGGGGCTCGACACTGAAGCTTTCTTT. It yields the protein CASKRGLDTEAFF.